Sequencing of this T cell receptor (beta chain) was carried out in a study of regulatory T cells in long-lasting Graves disease. On the study more broadly: Over-5-year antithyroid drug use with positive TSH receptor antibodies defined persistent Graves' disease in the study. Whole-study findings and limits: The number of shared public clonotypes was higher in persistent patients (about 3,000) than new patients (more than 850). When disease was persistent, TRBV28, TRBJ1-2 and TRBJ2-5 were the favored segments.

Regarding time point: persistent/refractory GD, antithyroid drugs over 5 years with positive TRAb. RNA from PBMCs was the source of the TCR library. Germline V gene data show CDR1 as MNHNS and CDR2 as SASEGT. This CDR3 is built from 14 residues. Losses at the gene ends were 5 bases for V and 3 bases for J; bases not matched to a gene: 5. In its sample, this clonotype was seen many times. Antigen: not known. TCR beta libraries were built with iRepertoire HTBI primers and Arm-PCR of CDR3 regions. In TCRdb, the multiplex PCR reads were re-called with MiXCR into one record per CDR3 protein. Altogether about 430,000 distinct CDR3 sequences are present, around 20% being singletons, with the ten largest covering around 15%.

The V and J genes are TRBV6-1 and TRBJ2-7, with TRBD2 identical over 9 bases. The sequence came from a female donor with Graves disease. Sequenced here: peripheral blood mononuclear cells (PBMCs), sampled when the disease was refractory, from a patient treated with antithyroid drugs. The CDR3 region is CASSRGTSHYEQYF. DNA for the CDR3: TGTGCCAGCAGTCGGGGGACTAGCCACTACGAGCAGTACTTC.